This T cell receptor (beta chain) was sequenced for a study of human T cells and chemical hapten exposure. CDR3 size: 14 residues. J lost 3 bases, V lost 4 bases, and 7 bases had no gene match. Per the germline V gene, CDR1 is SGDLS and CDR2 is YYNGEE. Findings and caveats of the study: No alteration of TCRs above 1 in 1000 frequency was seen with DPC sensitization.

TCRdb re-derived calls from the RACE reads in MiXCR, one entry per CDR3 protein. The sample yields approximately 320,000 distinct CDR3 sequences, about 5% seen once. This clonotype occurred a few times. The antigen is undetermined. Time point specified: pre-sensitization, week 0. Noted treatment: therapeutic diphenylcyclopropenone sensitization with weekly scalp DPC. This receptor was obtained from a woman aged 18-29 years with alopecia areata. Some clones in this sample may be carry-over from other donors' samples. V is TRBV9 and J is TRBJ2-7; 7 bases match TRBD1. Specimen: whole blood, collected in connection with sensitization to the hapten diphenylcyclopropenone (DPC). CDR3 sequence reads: CASSLGTENYEQYF. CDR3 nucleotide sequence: TGTGCCAGCAGCTTAGGGACAGAGAACTACGAGCAGTACTTC.